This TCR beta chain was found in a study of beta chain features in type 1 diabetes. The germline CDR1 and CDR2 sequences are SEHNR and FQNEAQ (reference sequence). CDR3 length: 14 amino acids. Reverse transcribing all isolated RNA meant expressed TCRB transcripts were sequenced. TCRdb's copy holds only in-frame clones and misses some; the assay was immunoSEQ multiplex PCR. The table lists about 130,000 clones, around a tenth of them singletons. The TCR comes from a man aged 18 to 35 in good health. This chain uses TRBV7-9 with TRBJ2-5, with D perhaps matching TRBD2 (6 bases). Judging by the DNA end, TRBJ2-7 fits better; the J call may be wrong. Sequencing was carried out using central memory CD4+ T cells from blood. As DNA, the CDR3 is TGTGCCAGCAGCCCCTTTGGGGGGACCTACGAGCAGTACTTC. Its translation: CASSPFGGTYEQYF.